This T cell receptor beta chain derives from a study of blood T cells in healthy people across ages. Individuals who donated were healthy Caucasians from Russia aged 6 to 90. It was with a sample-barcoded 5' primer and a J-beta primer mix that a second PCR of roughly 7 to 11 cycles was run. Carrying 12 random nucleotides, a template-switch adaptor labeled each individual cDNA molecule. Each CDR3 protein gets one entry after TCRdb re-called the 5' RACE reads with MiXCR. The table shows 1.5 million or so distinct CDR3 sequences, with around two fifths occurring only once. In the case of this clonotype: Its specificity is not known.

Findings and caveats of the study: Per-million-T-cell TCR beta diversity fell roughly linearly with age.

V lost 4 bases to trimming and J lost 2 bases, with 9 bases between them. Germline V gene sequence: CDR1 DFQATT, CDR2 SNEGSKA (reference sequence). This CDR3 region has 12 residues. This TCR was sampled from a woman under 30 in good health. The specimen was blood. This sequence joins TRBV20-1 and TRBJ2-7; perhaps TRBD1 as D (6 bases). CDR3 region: CSATGQTYEQYF. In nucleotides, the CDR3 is TGCAGTGCTACCGGACAGACCTACGAGCAGTACTTC.